This entry is about one T cell receptor (beta chain). The assay was immunoSEQ multiplex PCR, and TCRdb's table has in-frame clones only and misses some. Among some 110,000 clones listed, roughly nine tenths were seen once. The data originate from a study of blood T cell repertoires in COVID-19. Study overall: Acute and convalescent COVID-19 samples came from the United States, Italy and Spain.

V shed 8 bases and J shed 2 bases, with 12 bases lying between them. The CDR3 length is 13 residues. This chain joins TRBV12-3 or TRBV12-4 and TRBJ1-1, with D maybe TRBD1 (5 bases). The source material was peripheral blood. This clonotype was obtained from a human donor in a cohort sampled during active COVID-19. CDR3 in amino acids: CASLMGLNTEAFF. The CDR3 DNA reads as TGTGCCAGCCTTATGGGGCTAAACACTGAAGCTTTCTTT.